The 32 T cell receptor beta chains reported below all come from one sample, sequenced in a study of shared clonotypes between healthy human individuals. This table comes from immunoSEQ multiplex PCR, and its TCRdb copy is limited to in-frame clones, with some not included. The sample consists of 450,000 to 500,000 clones, over 70% of them appearing once. The sample consisted of PBMCs. The receptors derive from a woman aged 40 to 50 in good health. Some clones in this sample may be carry-over from other donors' samples.

Comments on this clone: A far larger clone is just one base off, so this is likely a read error. The chain couples TRBV11-2 to TRBJ2-2; TRBD1 agrees at 7 bases. The CDR3 totals 16 residues. V was clipped by 5 bases and J by 4 bases; unmatched bases: 10. Germline values: CDR1 SGHAT, CDR2 FQNNGV. This CDR3 is CASSLLGAGGTGELFF. The CDR3 DNA sequence: TGTGCCAGCAGCCTATTGGGGGCAGGGGGCACCGGGGAGCTGTTTTTT.

This clone was seen just once. The chain employs TRBV19 and TRBJ2-7; 8 positions agree with TRBD2. The germline gives CDR1 LNHDA, CDR2 SQIVND (reference sequence). This CDR3 has 13 residues. V shed 8 bases and J 0 bases; nucleotides not matched to a gene: 3. DNA for the CDR3: TGTGCCAGTGCTAGCGGGCCCTCCTACGAGCAGTACTTC. The encoded protein is CASASGPSYEQYF.

Concerning this clone: This clone may be a read error of a much larger clone one base away. The V call is TRBV5-1, the J call TRBJ2-1; possible D gene TRBD2, 5 bases. CDR3 length equals 16 residues. Germline-derived CDR1 and CDR2 are SGHRS and YFSETQ. The chain's CDR3 is CACSLAYGMYYNEQFF. The DNA of the CDR3 is TGCGCCTGCAGCTTGGCCTACGGGATGTACTACAATGAGCAGTTCTTC.

The chain is built from TRBV10-3 and TRBJ2-7, with 7 bases matching TRBD2. V dropped 6 bases and J dropped 1; count of bases not matched to a gene: 6. CDR1 is ENHRY, CDR2 SYGVKD, per germline. The CDR3 consists of 14 residues. The CDR3 nucleotides read TGTGCCATCAGACTAGCGTTATCGTCCTACGAGCAGTACTTC. It yields the protein CAIRLALSSYEQYF.

The CDR3 protein is CASSQRQGATTGELFF. In DNA, the CDR3 is TGTGCCAGCAGCCAACGACAGGGGGCGACGACCGGGGAGCTGTTTTTT. V and J are TRBV7-6 and TRBJ2-2; 10 bases agree with TRBD1. The germline gives CDR1 SGHVS, CDR2 FNYEAQ. V shed 5 bases, J shed 5 bases, and the junction held 8 bases outside the gene matches. The CDR3 length is 16 residues.

The chain uses TRBV6-1 and TRBJ1-5; 8 nucleotides line up with TRBD1. CDR3 size: 15 residues. Germline CDR1 MNHNS, CDR2 SASEGT. V gave up 5 bases and J gave up 4 bases; unmatched junction bases: 7. The CDR3 is CASSITGTGNQPQHF. The CDR3 coding sequence is TGTGCCAGCAGTATTACTGGGACAGGTAATCAGCCCCAGCATTTT.

Comments on this clone: Other DNA sequences of this sample code for an identical CDR3. The CDR3 sequence is CATSRGLQETQYF. Written as DNA, the CDR3 is TGTGCCACCAGCAGGGGGCTCCAAGAGACCCAGTACTTC. The J gene is TRBJ2-5, the V gene TRBV15, with D possibly TRBD1 on 5 matching bases. The CDR3 covers 13 residues. Per germline, CDR1 LNHNV and CDR2 YYDKDF (reference sequence). V dropped 3 bases and J dropped 1 base, with 6 bases sitting between them.

The chain recombines TRBV4-3 with TRBJ2-2, with D uncertain. The length of the CDR3 is 13 residues. V lost 1 base and J 8 bases, leaving 8 bases between the germline ends. CDR1 and CDR2 from the germline V gene are LGHNA and YSLEER. The CDR3 DNA sequence: TGCGCCAGCAGCCAAGGTGGAGTAGGGGAGCTGTTTTTT. It yields the protein CASSQGGVGELFF.

This chain uses TRBV2 with TRBJ2-7; 8 nucleotides align to TRBD1. Trimming removed 8 bases from V and 2 bases from J; junction bases left unmatched: 5. There are 13 residues in the CDR3. CDR1 is SNHLY and CDR2 is FYNNEI in the germline V gene. CDR3 DNA: TGTGCCAGCCTCGGGACAGGAGCCTACGAGCAGTACTTC. Its protein is CASLGTGAYEQYF.

This rearrangement joins TRBV18 to TRBJ1-5; D call uncertain. The CDR3 is made up of 12 amino acids. Trimming left V 2 bases short and J 6 bases short, with 5 bases between. Germline V gene lookup returns CDR1 KGHSH and CDR2 LQKENI. The CDR3 DNA is TGTGCCAGCTCACCAGAGGGTCAGCCCCAGCATTTT. It codes for CASSPEGQPQHF.

CDR3 DNA sequence: TGCGCCAGCAGCTTGGAACGACTAGGGGATAGAAATGAGCAGTTCTTC. It encodes CASSLERLGDRNEQFF. This chain links TRBV5-1 with TRBJ2-1, with a weak D call TRBD2 (6 bases). Per germline, CDR1 SGHRS and CDR2 YFSETQ. The V and J ends lost 0 bases and 7 bases respectively, with 17 bases between them. The CDR3 totals 16 residues.

Remarks on this clone: This likely reflects a read error, since a far larger clone is one base away. The identical CDR3 is also encoded by other nucleotide sequences in the sample. The chain links TRBV6-1 to TRBJ2-7; 9 bases match TRBD1. CDR1 MNHNS and CDR2 SASEGT come from the germline V gene. The CDR3 runs 15 residues. The CDR3 spells CASSFEGQGSYEQYF. CDR3 DNA sequence: TGCGCCAGCAGTTTTGAGGGACAGGGATCCTACGAGCAGTACTTC.

To note about this clone: Other DNA sequences within the sample encode an identical CDR3. Written as DNA, the CDR3 is TGCGCCAGCAGCCAAGATGGATTATCGAACACCGGGGAGCTGTTTTTT. Amino acids: CASSQDGLSNTGELFF. The rearrangement links TRBV4-3 to TRBJ2-2, with D unclear. The CDR3 is 16 residues long. V was cut by 0 bases and J by 0 bases, with 8 bases left in between. Germline V gene lookup returns CDR1 LGHNA and CDR2 YSLEER.

This chain joins TRBV9 and TRBJ1-5, with 7 bases aligning to TRBD1. The CDR3 totals 14 residues. From germline, CDR1 is SGDLS and CDR2 YYNGEE. V shed 0 bases and J 6 bases; nucleotides not matched to a gene: 3. The CDR3 sequence: CASSVAPGGQPQHF. The CDR3 nucleotides are TGTGCCAGCAGCGTAGCCCCAGGGGGTCAGCCCCAGCATTTT.

The chain joins TRBV5-6 to TRBJ1-4, with no clear D. This CDR3 contains 14 residues. V was clipped by 1 base and J by 2 bases, with 6 bases between them. Germline V lookup: CDR1 SGHDT, CDR2 YYEEEE. The CDR3 DNA reads TGTGCCAGCAGCTTGACGGGGACTAATGAAAAACTGTTTTTT. It is translated as CASSLTGTNEKLFF.

This clone appeared a few times. This chain connects TRBV11-2 to TRBJ2-5; TRBD1 agrees at 9 bases. The V segment lost 7 bases and the J segment 4 bases; nucleotides outside the gene matches: 7. The CDR3 is 14 residues long. CDR1 and CDR2 (germline): SGHAT, FQNNGV. The CDR3 loop is CASTPTTGGETQYF. The CDR3 nucleotides read TGTGCCAGCACCCCCACGACAGGGGGAGAGACCCAGTACTTC.

As for this clone: A far larger clone differs by one base, so this is likely a read error. V usage is TRBV29-1 and J usage is TRBJ1-1, with TRBD1 matching over 10 bases. The CDR3 consists of 13 residues. Germline V lookup: CDR1 SQVTM, CDR2 ANQGSEA. CDR3 sequence reads: CRGGQGRDTEAFF. CDR3 coding DNA: TGCAGAGGGGGACAGGGGAGGGACACTGAAGCTTTCTTT. Variable domain in full (rest from reference TRBV29-1 and TRBJ1-1): SAVISQKPSRDICQRGTSLTIQCQVDSQVTMMFWYRQQPGQSLTLIATANQGSEATYESGFVIDKFPISRPNLTFSTLTVSNMSPEDSSIYLCRGGQGRDTEAFFGQGTRLTVV.

The CDR3 region has the DNA TGCGCCAGCAACCCCATAGCGGGGAGCGTCAATGAGCAGTTCTTC. Encoded protein: CASNPIAGSVNEQFF. The rearrangement uses TRBV5-1 and TRBJ2-1; TRBD2 agrees at 8 bases. CDR3 length: 15 amino acids. Germline values: CDR1 SGHRS, CDR2 YFSETQ. The trim removed 6 bases at V and 6 bases at J, leaving 11 bases unmatched.

The chain is built from TRBV5-1 and TRBJ2-5; TRBD1 or TRBD2 may be the D gene (5 bases each). Germline V gene lookup returns CDR1 SGHRS and CDR2 YFSETQ. The CDR3 is made up of 16 amino acids. Trimming left V 3 bases short and J 2 bases short, with 17 bases between. In DNA, the CDR3 is TGCGCCAGCAGCTCGTCCCCGGGACGCCCTCAAGAGACCCAGTACTTC. It encodes CASSSSPGRPQETQYF.

This chain uses TRBV10-3 with TRBJ2-5; D is tentatively TRBD1 or TRBD2 (5 bases each). Germline V gene sequence: CDR1 ENHRY, CDR2 SYGVKD. V was shortened by 4 bases and J by 5 bases, with 11 bases between the two germline ends. The CDR3 is 13 residues long. Here the CDR3 DNA reads TGTGCCATCAGTGGAGGGGTTCGGGAGACCCAGTACTTC. Translated: CAISGGVRETQYF.

V usage is TRBV11-3 and J usage is TRBJ2-2, with 8 positions matching TRBD1. The V gene end was trimmed by 5 bases and the J gene end by 1 base; junction bases not matched to a gene: 3. The CDR3 is made up of 15 amino acids. Per the germline V gene, CDR1 is SGHNT and CDR2 is YENEEA. CDR3 residues: CASSPQGGNTGELFF. CDR3 nucleotides: TGTGCCAGCAGCCCACAGGGGGGGAACACCGGGGAGCTGTTTTTT.

J is TRBJ2-7 and V is TRBV30; 9 bases are shared with TRBD1. The CDR3 sequence is 14 residues long. The V and J ends lost 2 bases and 4 bases, in that order; junction bases with no gene match: 6. From germline, CDR1 is GTSNPN and CDR2 SVGIG (reference sequence). CDR3 region: CAWSTGTGTYEQYF. The CDR3, as DNA: TGTGCCTGGAGTACCGGGACAGGGACTTACGAGCAGTACTTC.

The genes are TRBV14 and TRBJ2-4; D is uncertain. The V end was cut by 0 bases, the J end by 10 bases, with 7 bases between. Germline assignment: CDR1 SGHDN and CDR2 FVKESK. The CDR3 consists of 12 residues. The CDR3 region is CASSQDGIIQYF. CDR3 DNA: TGTGCCAGCAGCCAAGACGGAATAATTCAGTACTTC.

The CDR3 coding sequence is TGTGCCTGGAGTGCATTCGGGAGGGCAGGCTCCTACGAGCAGTACTTC. Amino acids: CAWSAFGRAGSYEQYF. The V and J genes are TRBV30 and TRBJ2-7; TRBD2 matches 8 bases. V trimming: 1 base; J trimming: 0 bases; junction bases outside the gene matches: 8. This CDR3 contains 16 residues. Germline CDR1 and CDR2: GTSNPN and SVGIG (reference sequence).

About this clone: This likely traces to a read error, being one base from a far larger clone. The rearrangement joins TRBV29-1 to TRBJ2-1; 12 bases align to TRBD2. The V gene's germline CDR1 is SQVTM and CDR2 ANQGSEA. This CDR3 comprises 14 residues. CDR3 DNA sequence: TGCAGAGTTGAACCTAGCGGGAGGGCATATGAGCAGTTCTTC. This codes for CRVEPSGRAYEQFF.

This chain uses TRBV5-4 with TRBJ2-3; maybe TRBD2 (6 bases). V dropped 9 bases and J dropped 2 bases, with 22 bases sitting between them. Germline loops: CDR1 SGHNT, CDR2 YYREEE (reference sequence). The CDR3 sequence is 16 residues long. This CDR3 reads CATRKGGGGATDTQYF. CDR3 DNA sequence: TGTGCCACCCGGAAGGGCGGCGGCGGGGCCACAGATACGCAGTATTTT.

The rearrangement links TRBV11-3 to TRBJ2-5, with TRBD1 matching over 7 bases. CDR1 is SGHNT and CDR2 is YENEEA in the germline V gene. This CDR3 is 14 amino acids long. V lost 2 bases to trimming and J lost 5 bases; unmatched junction nucleotides: 5. The CDR3 region has the DNA TGTGCCAGCAGCTTATTCGGGACAGCGGAGACCCAGTACTTC. Translated: CASSLFGTAETQYF. The full variable domain, its missing parts supplied by reference TRBV11-3 and TRBJ2-5, is EAGVVQSPRYKIIEKKQPVAFWCNPISGHNTLYWYLQNLGQGPELLIRYENEEAVDDSQLPKDRFSAERLKGVDSTLKIQPAELGDSAVYLCASSLFGTAETQYFGPGTRLLVL.

Note on this clone: This likely stems from a read error, as it lies one base from a far larger clone. Other DNA sequences of this sample code for an identical CDR3. The chain combines TRBV29-1 with TRBJ1-1; unclear D gene. Trimming took off 4 bases at V and 0 bases at J, with 12 bases between the two ends. CDR3 length: 14 residues. Germline CDR1 reads SQVTM; CDR2 reads ANQGSEA. The chain's CDR3 is CSVVNPGMNTEAFF. The CDR3 DNA reads TGCAGCGTTGTTAATCCAGGTATGAACACTGAAGCTTTCTTT.

The V gene is TRBV2, the J gene TRBJ2-7; the D is unclear. Germline-derived CDR1 and CDR2 are SNHLY and FYNNEI. The CDR3 covers 12 residues. With 2 bases removed from V and 0 bases from J, the gap between germline ends came to 2 bases. CDR3 in DNA: TGTGCCAGCAGTGAAATCTCCTACGAGCAGTACTTC. Translating gives CASSEISYEQYF.

The rearrangement uses TRBV7-9 and TRBJ2-2; tentatively, D is TRBD1 (6 bases). V lost 6 bases to trimming and J lost 4 bases, with 9 bases between them. CDR1 is SEHNR and CDR2 is FQNEAQ in the germline V gene (reference sequence). The CDR3 is 13 residues long. The CDR3 coding sequence is TGTGCCAGCAGACAGGGAGTCACCGGGGAGCTGTTTTTT. Translating gives CASRQGVTGELFF. Full variable domain (missing parts from reference TRBV7-9 and TRBJ2-2): DTGVSQNPRHKITKRGQNVTFRCDPISEHNRLYWYRQTLGQGPEFLTYFQNEAQLEKSRLLSDRFSAERPKGSFSTLEIQRTEQGDSAMYLCASRQGVTGELFFGEGSRLTVL.

A note on this clone: A far larger clone is off by one base, so a read error is likely. This chain uses TRBV18 with TRBJ1-4; D uncertain. Germline V CDR1 and CDR2: KGHSH, LQKENI. The length of the CDR3 is 16 residues. The CDR3 coding sequence is TGTGCCGGCTCACCATTTACCGCTACAACTAATGAAAAACTGTTTTTT. It is translated as CAGSPFTATTNEKLFF.

This clone appeared once. The chain links TRBV4-2 to TRBJ1-2, with 7 bases identical to TRBD1. CDR3 length equals 13 residues. Unmatched junction bases numbered 3, after V lost 2 bases and J lost 6 bases. Germline V gives CDR1 LGHNA, CDR2 YNFKEQ. The CDR3 coding sequence is TGTGCCAGCAGCCAACAGGGGGATGATGGCTACACCTTC. This sequence encodes CASSQQGDDGYTF.